The clone carrying this T cell receptor beta chain was counted ten times or more. It was by 5'RACE with 10-nucleotide random UMIs that the cDNA was made. TCRdb re-called the 5' RACE reads with MiXCR, one entry per CDR3 protein. The top ten hold 16% of the sample, which has around 25,000 distinct CDR3 sequences, around an eighth seen once. Trimming took off 3 bases at V and 6 bases at J, with 12 bases between the two ends. The CDR3 length is 14 residues. In germline, CDR1 is MDHEN, CDR2 SYDVKM. This sample is drawn from a study of neurological immune-mediated disorders. The chain links TRBV28 to TRBJ1-3; D not resolved. The source is a woman aged 35 to 49 with HTLV-1-associated myelopathy (HAM/TSP). Sequenced material: PBMCs. As DNA, the CDR3 is TGTGCCAGCAGTTTTTCGGCAGATCCAAACACCATATATTTT. Translation gives CASSFSADPNTIYF.